This T cell receptor beta chain originates from a study of blood T cell repertoires in COVID-19. The CDR3 extends over 19 amino acids. The ends lost 5 bases at V and 2 bases at J; junction bases unmatched: 13. CDR1 is SGHVT, CDR2 SQSDAQ, per germline. The table came from immunoSEQ multiplex PCR; TCRdb's copy has only in-frame clones and leaves some out. Of around 310,000 clones in the sample, approximately 89% are singletons; the top ten hold about 5%. The clonotype originates from a man in his thirties or forties who had recovered from COVID-19. The genes are TRBV7-4 and TRBJ2-5; 14 bases line up with TRBD2. Material: PBMCs or T cells enriched from blood (not recorded which). Here the CDR3 reads CASSLLGGGTSGGQETQYF. Here the CDR3 DNA reads TGTGCCAGCAGCCTGCTGGGAGGCGGGACTAGCGGGGGTCAAGAGACCCAGTACTTC.